The clone carrying this TCR beta chain was seen once. Per the study methods: Reference gene primer amplification yielded estimated nucleated cell counts. Assay: immunoSEQ multiplex PCR; the TCRdb copy retains only in-frame clones and omits some. The D gene and trimming were derived from the DNA, and the V and J assignments and clone size from that table. The table lists fewer than 300,000 clones, around 86% of them singletons. The CDR3 length is 17 residues. The junction had 8 bases not matched to a gene; V was cut back by 5 bases and J by 0 bases. Germline V gene lookup returns CDR1 LNHDA and CDR2 SQIVND (reference sequence). The sample belongs to a study of blood T cell repertoires in COVID-19. Study summary: The origin of the acute and convalescent COVID-19 samples was the United States, Italy and Spain. Sources were T cells, B-cell-depleted T cells, or PBMCs; the material itself was cDNA or gDNA.

Sequenced input: peripheral blood. This sequence originates from a woman aged 60-70 years with active or convalescent COVID-19. The chain uses TRBV19 and TRBJ1-5, with TRBD1 matching 9 bases. For the CDR3, the DNA is TGTGCCAGTAGTCCCGGACAGGGGCAATATAGCAATCAGCCCCAGCATTTT. It specifies CASSPGQGQYSNQPQHF. Full variable domain (outside the CDR3, taken from reference TRBV19 and TRBJ1-5): DGGITQSPKYLFRKEGQNVTLSCEQNLNHDAMYWYRQDPGQGLRLIYYSQIVNDFQKGDIAEGYSVSREKKESFPLTVTSAQKNPTAFYLCASSPGQGQYSNQPQHFGDGTRLSIL.